This passage covers 3 T cell receptor beta chains from one sample sequenced in a study of T cell responses to AZD1222 COVID-19 vaccine. Repertoires were generated with immunoSEQ multiplex PCR, while TCRdb's copy carries only in-frame clones and drops some. Of 150,000 to 250,000 clones in the sample, approximately 94% were seen once. Here the sequenced sample was peripheral blood, taken 28 days after the second AZD1222 dose. The receptors stem from an adult who received the AZD1222 COVID-19 vaccine.

A note on this clone: Other DNA sequences within the sample encode an identical CDR3. The chain uses TRBV9 and TRBJ2-2; D is ambiguous. This CDR3 spans 13 amino acids. V lost 3 bases and J lost 1, with 4 bases in between. CDR1 is SGDLS and CDR2 is YYNGEE in the germline V gene. The CDR3 protein is CASSGENTGELFF. The CDR3 nucleotides read TGTGCCAGCAGCGGTGAGAACACCGGGGAGCTGTTTTTT.

The chain couples TRBV3-1 (or the pseudogene TRBV3-2) to TRBJ1-2; D possibly corresponds to TRBD1 (5 bases). The CDR3 runs to 13 residues. Trimming left V 1 base short and J 6 bases short, with 9 bases between. Germline CDR1 and CDR2: LGHDT and YNNKEL (reference sequence). This CDR3 reads CASSQAGDHGYTF. In nucleotides, the CDR3 is TGTGCCAGCAGCCAAGCGGGGGATCATGGCTACACCTTC.

V gene TRBV27 combines with J gene TRBJ2-5; D perhaps matches TRBD1 (6 bases). From germline, CDR1 is MNHEY and CDR2 SMNVEV (reference sequence). The CDR3 length is 14 residues. The ends were cut back, 0 bases at V and 3 bases at J, with 8 bases in the middle. The CDR3 DNA is TGTGCCAGCAGTTTATCCTCAGGGGAAGAGACCCAGTACTTC. This sequence encodes CASSLSSGEETQYF.